These 26 T cell receptor beta chains were all obtained from the same sample, sequenced in a study of control samples from healthy donors and cancer patients (dated by TCRdb to 2018 to 2020). The library came from the immunoSEQ multiplex PCR assay. Imported from immuneACCESS, the table was reduced by TCRdb to in-frame sequences with V and J called. These copies leave out some clones; in studies compared against another copy, an unresolved V gene accounts for under half, and the cause of the remainder is not known. The sample table holds about 190,000 clones, of which about 89% were seen once. Clones ranked in the top ten supply 1.5% to 2% of the sample. Material: blood. The receptors were gathered from a man under 40 in good health.

The chain uses TRBV27 and TRBJ2-7; D gene uncertain. Germline loops: CDR1 MNHEY, CDR2 SMNVEV (reference sequence). The CDR3 sequence is 14 residues long. The germline V and J ends were trimmed by 0 bases and 1 base, with 7 bases remaining between them. This CDR3 reads CASSLSWGSYEQYF. The CDR3, as DNA: TGTGCCAGCAGTTTATCTTGGGGATCCTACGAGCAGTACTTC.

The chain combines TRBV7-9 with TRBJ2-7; the D call may be TRBD1 or TRBD2 (5 bases each). This CDR3 spans 14 amino acids. The V end lost 5 bases, the J end lost 2 bases, and 13 bases lay between the germline ends. The germline gives CDR1 SEHNR, CDR2 FQNEAQ (reference sequence). CDR3 bases: TGTGCCAGCAGCGCCGCCGGGGCCACCTACGAGCAGTACTTC. Its translation: CASSAAGATYEQYF. The complete variable domain, with remaining parts taken from reference TRBV7-9 and TRBJ2-7, reads DTGVSQNPRHKITKRGQNVTFRCDPISEHNRLYWYRQTLGQGPEFLTYFQNEAQLEKSRLLSDRFSAERPKGSFSTLEIQRTEQGDSAMYLCASSAAGATYEQYFGPGTRLTVT.

The V call is TRBV5-8, the J call TRBJ1-5; possibly TRBD1 for D (5 bases). Germline loops: CDR1 SGHTS, CDR2 YDEGEE. CDR3 size: 18 residues. Trimming removed 0 bases at V and 2 bases at J, with 18 bases between. The CDR3 protein is CASSLGVHKGGGNQPQHF. CDR3 nucleotides: TGTGCCAGCAGCTTGGGGGTACACAAAGGAGGGGGCAATCAGCCCCAGCATTTT. Filled out from reference TRBV5-8 and TRBJ1-5, the complete variable domain reads EAGVTQSPTHLIKTRGQQATLRCSPISGHTSVYWYQQALGLGLQFLLWYDEGEERNRGNFPPRFSGRQFPNYSSELNVNALELEDSALYLCASSLGVHKGGGNQPQHFGDGTRLSIL.

The chain carries TRBV19 and TRBJ2-6; D remains ambiguous. This CDR3 is built from 14 residues. Trimming stripped 5 bases from V and 4 bases from J, with 9 bases between. CDR1 LNHDA and CDR2 SQIVND come from the germline V gene (reference sequence). The CDR3: CASSPGAGANVLTF. The CDR3 DNA is TGTGCCAGTAGTCCGGGTGCCGGGGCCAACGTCCTGACTTTC.

The chain is built from TRBV29-1 and TRBJ1-2; a possible D gene is TRBD1 (6 bases). V was shortened by 4 bases and J by 4 bases, with 13 bases between the two germline ends. This CDR3 spans 13 amino acids. CDR1 SQVTM and CDR2 ANQGSEA come from the germline V gene. The CDR3, as DNA: TGCAGCGTTGGGACCGGGGGCCCCTATGGCTACACCTTC. Protein sequence: CSVGTGGPYGYTF.

The chain has TRBV9 and TRBJ2-5; D might be TRBD1 or TRBD2, each matching 7 bases. V lost 4 bases and J 6 bases, leaving 10 bases between the germline ends. CDR3 length: 12 amino acids. Germline-derived CDR1 and CDR2 are SGDLS and YYNGEE. The CDR3 spells CASSQGGKTQYF. In nucleotides, the CDR3 is TGTGCCAGCAGCCAGGGGGGGAAGACCCAGTACTTC.

J is TRBJ1-5 and V is TRBV7-6; D call uncertain. V was cut by 2 bases and J by 1 base, with 6 bases left in between. CDR1 is SGHVS and CDR2 is FNYEAQ in the germline V gene. The CDR3 is 14 amino acids. The CDR3 protein is CASSLLSSNQPQHF. The CDR3 bases are TGTGCCAGCAGCTTACTCTCGAGCAATCAGCCCCAGCATTTT. Full variable domain (remainder filled in from reference TRBV7-6 and TRBJ1-5): GAGVSQSPRYKVTKRGQDVALRCDPISGHVSLYWYRQALGQGPEFLTYFNYEAQQDKSGLPNDRFSAERPEGSISTLTIQRTEQRDSAMYRCASSLLSSNQPQHFGDGTRLSIL.

In this sample, this clone turned up once. The junction differs from germline at one of its ends, possibly a read error. This chain uses TRBV11-2 with TRBJ2-1; 7 bases map to TRBD2. The CDR3 extends over 15 amino acids. The germline gives CDR1 SGHAT, CDR2 FQNNGV. The CDR3: CASSLVAGDYDEQFF. DNA of the CDR3: TGTGCCAGCAGCTTAGTGGCGGGGGACTACGATGAGCAGTTCTTC.

J is TRBJ1-2 and V is TRBV5-1; D may be TRBD1 (5 bases). Germline loops: CDR1 SGHRS, CDR2 YFSETQ. Trimming cost V 4 bases and J 6 bases, with 16 bases left between them. The CDR3 has 14 amino acids. In nucleotides, the CDR3 is TGCGCCAGCAGCCGGGACGGGGCGCGAGATGGCTACACCTTC. Protein product: CASSRDGARDGYTF.

V is TRBV19 and J is TRBJ2-1; 7 positions match TRBD2. CDR3 size: 15 residues. J lost 4 bases, V lost 7 bases, and 10 bases had no gene match. From germline, CDR1 is LNHDA and CDR2 SQIVND (reference sequence). CDR3: CASTPMAGVYNEQFF. Written as DNA, the CDR3 is TGTGCCAGTACGCCGATGGCGGGGGTATACAATGAGCAGTTCTTC.

V gene TRBV6-4 combines with J gene TRBJ2-1; 7 nucleotides match TRBD2. V shed 6 bases and J 5 bases; nucleotides not matched to a gene: 10. The CDR3 sequence is 15 residues long. Germline V gene sequence: CDR1 MRHNA, CDR2 SNTAGT. CDR3 loop: CASSTGTNPNNEQFF. CDR3 coding DNA: TGTGCCAGCAGCACCGGGACTAACCCGAACAATGAGCAGTTCTTC.

The chain uses TRBV7-9 and TRBJ1-1; D remains unclear. Germline lookup yields CDR1 SEHNR and CDR2 FQNEAQ (reference sequence). Trimming removed 3 bases at V and 4 bases at J, with 6 bases between. The CDR3 runs 12 residues. The CDR3 loop reads CASSFMATEAFF. Here the CDR3 DNA reads TGTGCCAGCAGCTTTATGGCCACTGAAGCTTTCTTT.

The genes are TRBV6-5 and TRBJ1-2; D may be TRBD1 (5 bases). Looked up from germline, CDR1 is MNHEY and CDR2 is SVGAGI. V was pared by 4 bases and J by 4 bases, with 13 bases between. The CDR3 length is 14 residues. The CDR3 loop is CASSSAGYGYGYTF. As DNA, the CDR3 is TGTGCCAGCAGTTCAGCAGGGTACGGCTATGGCTACACCTTC.

This clone has only a few counts. The chain recombines TRBV6-1 with TRBJ1-5; a weak D match, TRBD1 (6 bases). V gave up 2 bases and J gave up 4 bases, with 18 bases separating them. CDR3 size: 17 residues. CDR1 is MNHNS, CDR2 SASEGT, per germline. This CDR3 reads CASSELVGGRGNQPQHF. Here the CDR3 DNA reads TGTGCCAGCAGTGAACTCGTCGGGGGCCGAGGGAATCAGCCCCAGCATTTT.

The V call is TRBV7-8, the J call TRBJ1-5, with D possibly TRBD1 on 5 matching bases. The V and J ends lost 8 bases and 7 bases respectively, with 15 bases between them. Germline loops: CDR1 SGHVS, CDR2 FQNEAQ. This CDR3 spans 13 amino acids. Here the CDR3 reads CASGNDREQPQHF. The DNA for the CDR3 is TGTGCCAGCGGGAACGACAGAGAACAGCCCCAGCATTTT.

The DNA for the CDR3 is TGTGCCAGCAGCTTACCGACAGCTTATCCGGACTATGGCTACACCTTC. Translation gives CASSLPTAYPDYGYTF. V is TRBV7-9 and J is TRBJ1-2; D is perhaps TRBD1 (5 bases). The V and J ends lost 2 bases and 3 bases respectively, with 16 bases between them. Germline CDR1 SEHNR, CDR2 FQNEAQ (reference sequence). The CDR3 has 16 residues.

This clone was counted once. This rearrangement joins TRBV6-1 to TRBJ2-7; D ambiguous. This CDR3 is 16 amino acids long. V was cut by 3 bases and J by 1 base, with 16 bases left in between. Germline lookup yields CDR1 MNHNS and CDR2 SASEGT. Here the CDR3 reads CASSEGNGMFSYEQYF. The CDR3 DNA is TGTGCCAGCAGTGAGGGGAATGGGATGTTTTCCTACGAGCAGTACTTC.

The chain has TRBV11-1 and TRBJ1-5; the match to TRBD1 covers 7 bases. This CDR3 region has 13 residues. Germline trimming cut 5 bases from V and 7 bases from J; bases unmatched to any gene: 5. Germline V gives CDR1 SGHAT, CDR2 FQDESV (reference sequence). CDR3 region: CASSRGLSQPQHF. The CDR3 DNA reads TGTGCCAGCAGCAGGGGGCTAAGCCAGCCCCAGCATTTT.

The chain recombines TRBV9 with TRBJ1-1; the match to TRBD1 covers 8 bases. Germline loops: CDR1 SGDLS, CDR2 YYNGEE. The junction had 2 bases not matched to a gene; V was cut back by 2 bases and J by 5 bases. CDR3 length: 13 residues. The CDR3 DNA is TGTGCCAGCAGCGTCAGGGGGCAAACTGAAGCTTTCTTT. This gives the protein CASSVRGQTEAFF.

The V gene is TRBV6-5, the J gene TRBJ1-3, with unresolved D. The V end was cut by 8 bases, the J end by 2 bases, with 13 bases between. The CDR3 has 14 amino acids. Germline V gene sequence: CDR1 MNHEY, CDR2 SVGAGI. The CDR3 nucleotides read TGTGCCAGCCACAGCGGAACTACTGGAAACACCATATATTTT. Translating it yields CASHSGTTGNTIYF.

A remark on this clone: The sample contains more than one DNA sequence encoding this CDR3. This chain connects TRBV29-1 to TRBJ2-1; 7 nucleotides align to TRBD1. This CDR3 has 13 amino acids. After removal of 4 bases from V and 4 bases from J, the junction contained 4 bases not matched to a gene. Germline assignment: CDR1 SQVTM and CDR2 ANQGSEA. This CDR3 reads CSVGAGGYNEQFF. CDR3 bases: TGCAGCGTTGGGGCAGGGGGATACAATGAGCAGTTCTTC.

The chain joins TRBV4-1 to TRBJ2-1, with TRBD2 matching over 9 bases. The CDR3 length is 17 residues. J gave up 3 bases and V 4 bases, and 10 bases lay outside the gene matches. Germline values: CDR1 MGHRA, CDR2 YSYEKL. The CDR3 region has the DNA TGCGCCAGCAGCCCGGTGACTAGCGGCCCTTTCTACAATGAGCAGTTCTTC. Amino acid sequence: CASSPVTSGPFYNEQFF.

The chain recombines TRBV30 with TRBJ1-5; D gene uncertain. This CDR3 comprises 15 residues. Germline V CDR1 and CDR2: GTSNPN, SVGIG (reference sequence). Trimming took off 0 bases at V and 2 bases at J, with 11 bases between the two ends. The CDR3 bases are TGTGCCTGGAGTGTAGGACCTGGGGGCAATCAGCCCCAGCATTTT. As protein: CAWSVGPGGNQPQHF.

The chain couples TRBV6-5 to TRBJ2-1; a possible D gene is TRBD1 (6 bases). V was trimmed by 7 bases and J by 4 bases, leaving 17 bases between them. The CDR3 contains 15 residues. Germline lookup yields CDR1 MNHEY and CDR2 SVGAGI. CDR3 in amino acids: CASNPLQGTYNEQFF. CDR3 nucleotides: TGTGCCAGCAACCCTTTACAGGGAACGTACAATGAGCAGTTCTTC.

This chain connects TRBV18 to TRBJ2-1; D gene unclear. V lost 0 bases and J lost 9, with 15 bases in between. The V gene's germline CDR1 is KGHSH and CDR2 LQKENI. CDR3 length: 15 residues. The CDR3 reads CASSPPNPVSVEQFF. In DNA, the CDR3 is TGTGCCAGCTCACCACCTAATCCAGTTTCGGTTGAGCAGTTCTTC.

The gene calls are TRBV19 and TRBJ2-3; TRBD1 aligns across 7 bases. Germline lookup yields CDR1 LNHDA and CDR2 SQIVND (reference sequence). CDR3 size: 15 residues. V was pared by 6 bases and J by 2 bases, with 8 bases of the junction left unmatched. This CDR3 is CASRGRDRVTDTQYF. The DNA for the CDR3 is TGTGCCAGTAGGGGACGGGACAGAGTCACAGATACGCAGTATTTT.